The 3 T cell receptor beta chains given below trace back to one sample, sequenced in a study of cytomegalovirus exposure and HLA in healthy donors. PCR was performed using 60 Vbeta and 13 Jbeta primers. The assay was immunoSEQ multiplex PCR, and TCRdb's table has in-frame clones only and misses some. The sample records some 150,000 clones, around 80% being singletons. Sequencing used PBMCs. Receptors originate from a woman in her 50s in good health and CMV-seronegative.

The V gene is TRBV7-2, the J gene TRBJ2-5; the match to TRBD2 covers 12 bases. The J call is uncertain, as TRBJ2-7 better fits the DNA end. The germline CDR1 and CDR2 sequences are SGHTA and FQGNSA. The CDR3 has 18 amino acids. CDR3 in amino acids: CASSLVATSGSGFYEQYF. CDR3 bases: TGTGCCAGCAGCTTAGTGGCGACTAGCGGGAGTGGTTTCTACGAGCAGTACTTC.

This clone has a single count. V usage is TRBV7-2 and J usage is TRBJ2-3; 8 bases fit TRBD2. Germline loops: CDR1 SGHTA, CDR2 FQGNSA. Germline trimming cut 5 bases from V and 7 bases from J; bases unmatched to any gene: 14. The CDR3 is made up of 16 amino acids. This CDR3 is CASSLDSAGGQNTQYF. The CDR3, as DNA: TGTGCCAGCAGCCTCGACTCCGCGGGGGGCCAAAATACGCAGTATTTT.

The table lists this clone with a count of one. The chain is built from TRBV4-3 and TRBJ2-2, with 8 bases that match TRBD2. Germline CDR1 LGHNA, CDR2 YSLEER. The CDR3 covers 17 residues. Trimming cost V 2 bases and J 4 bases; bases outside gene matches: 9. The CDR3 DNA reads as TGCGCCAGCAGCCAATGGGGGGGGCGGGGGGCCACCGGGGAGCTGTTTTTT. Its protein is CASSQWGGRGATGELFF.